Described below is a single T cell receptor (beta chain) sequence and its context. Its antigen is unknown. The length of the CDR3 is 14 residues. Germline V gene data show CDR1 as SNHLY and CDR2 as FYNNEI. Deletions cut 6 bases from V and 0 bases from J, with 6 bases between. This sample is drawn from a study of vaccination effects on CD4 cells after COVID-19. After expansion with viral peptide pools in the ViraFEST assay, antigen-specific CD4+ T cells were sequenced. The authors isolated CD4+ T cells after around 9 days of culture. From March to December 2020, the person had a SARS-CoV-2 infection that was confirmed by PCR. Half the medium was swapped for IL-2 medium on days 3 and 7. Clones were sequenced by immunoSEQ multiplex PCR, and TCRdb holds only the in-frame ones, with some missing. This sample has around 28,000 clones; about 76% occur once, and the top ten carry about a fifth.

The sequence was collected from a human donor who had a prior SARS-CoV-2 infection. The sample was CD4+ T cells from PBMCs cultured with HCoV-NL63 spike peptides, taken before COVID-19 vaccination. V is TRBV2 and J is TRBJ2-6, with D unresolved. The CDR3 loop is CASRLVSGANVLTF. Written as DNA, the CDR3 is TGTGCCAGCAGGTTGGTCTCTGGGGCCAACGTCCTGACTTTC.